This T cell receptor (beta chain) appears in the sequencing data of a study of shared clonotypes between healthy human individuals. Each donor was a Caucasian adult residing in Nashville, Tennessee. Some clones are missing from TCRdb's copy, which holds only in-frame ones; the method was immunoSEQ multiplex PCR. The sample lists millions of clones, about 95% occurring once. Sequenced input: naive CD4+ T cells sorted from blood. As for subset: CD45RA+ positively selected. This clonotype was obtained from a man younger than 35 in good health.

The CDR3 sequence is CASSGTGLNTEAFF. CDR3 in DNA: TGTGCCAGCAGCGGGACTGGGCTAAACACTGAAGCTTTCTTT. V is TRBV5-4 and J is TRBJ1-1; D possibly corresponds to TRBD1 (5 bases). Germline CDR1 SGHNT, CDR2 YYREEE (reference sequence). Trimming stripped 4 bases from V and 2 bases from J, with 12 bases between. The CDR3 spans 14 residues. Based on the CDR3 plus reference TRBV5-4 and TRBJ1-1, the full variable domain is ETGVTQSPTHLIKTRGQQVTLRCSSQSGHNTVSWYQQALGQGPQFIFQYYREEENGRGNFPPRFSGLQFPNYSSELNVNALELDDSALYLCASSGTGLNTEAFFGQGTRLTVV.